These 15 T cell receptor beta chains were sequenced from one sample in a study of blood T cell repertoires in COVID-19. This table comes from immunoSEQ multiplex PCR, and its TCRdb copy is limited to in-frame clones, with some not included. In the table there are tens of thousands of clones, roughly 87% of which are singletons. The specimen sequenced was peripheral blood. The source is a man at least 80 years old with acute or convalescent COVID-19.

This clone was counted a single time. The chain links TRBV24-1 to TRBJ2-7, with 8 bases fitting TRBD1. The CDR3 covers 15 residues. J lost 2 bases, V lost 5 bases, and 7 bases had no gene match. Germline CDR1 is KGHDR and CDR2 is SFDVKD. The CDR3, as DNA: TGTGCCACCAGTGCAGCGACAGGGGCCCCCTACGAGCAGTACTTC. Translated, it gives CATSAATGAPYEQYF.

The chain is built from TRBV24-1 and TRBJ2-3; TRBD2 aligns across 8 bases. The J segment lost 7 bases and the V segment lost 3 bases, leaving 11 bases of the junction unmatched. Looked up from germline, CDR1 is KGHDR and CDR2 is SFDVKD. This CDR3 has 16 residues. The CDR3 DNA follows: TGTGCCACCAGTGATCCCGGGACTAGGGCTATGAATACGCAGTATTTT. Its translation is CATSDPGTRAMNTQYF.

The chain employs TRBV11-2 and TRBJ1-4, with a weak D call TRBD1 (6 bases). The CDR3 is 15 residues long. Germline values: CDR1 SGHAT, CDR2 FQNNGV. Trimming left V 5 bases short and J 4 bases short, with 14 bases between. The CDR3, as DNA: TGTGCCAGCAGCGCCGGACAGACGATTAATGAAAAACTGTTTTTT. This codes for CASSAGQTINEKLFF. Full variable domain (missing parts from reference TRBV11-2 and TRBJ1-4): EAGVAQSPRYKIIEKRQSVAFWCNPISGHATLYWYQQILGQGPKLLIQFQNNGVVDDSQLPKDRFSAERLKGVDSTLKIQPAKLEDSAVYLCASSAGQTINEKLFFGSGTQLSVL.

This clone was detected only a few times. The chain employs TRBV30 and TRBJ1-1; 7 bases are shared with TRBD1. In germline, CDR1 is GTSNPN, CDR2 SVGIG (reference sequence). Germline trimming cut 1 base from V and 11 bases from J; bases unmatched to any gene: 10. The CDR3 contains 13 residues. The CDR3 here is CAWSATGLVGAFF. The CDR3 region has the DNA TGTGCCTGGAGTGCGACAGGGTTGGTGGGGGCTTTCTTT.

V is TRBV11-2 and J is TRBJ1-6; 12 bases fit TRBD1. The CDR3 consists of 19 residues. The germline gives CDR1 SGHAT, CDR2 FQNNGV. V was clipped by 8 bases and J by 6 bases; unmatched bases: 17. The chain's CDR3 is CASGAGTGGAGPLNSPLHF. CDR3 in DNA: TGTGCCAGCGGAGCCGGGACAGGGGGCGCGGGGCCCCTTAATTCACCCCTCCACTTT.

The rearrangement links TRBV28 to TRBJ1-2; TRBD1 matches at 9 bases. Looked up from germline, CDR1 is MDHEN and CDR2 is SYDVKM. The CDR3 length is 15 residues. V dropped 3 bases and J dropped 1; count of bases not matched to a gene: 3. The CDR3 bases are TGTGCCAGCAGTTTCCAGGACAGGGGTAACTATGGCTACACCTTC. This codes for CASSFQDRGNYGYTF.

V usage is TRBV27 and J usage is TRBJ1-5; D remains ambiguous. This CDR3 is built from 14 residues. From germline, CDR1 is MNHEY and CDR2 SMNVEV (reference sequence). Trimming removed 4 bases from V and 1 base from J, with 8 bases in between. This CDR3 is CASSSTRSNQPQHF. The CDR3 DNA follows: TGTGCCAGCAGTTCAACAAGAAGCAATCAGCCCCAGCATTTT.

This clone was counted once. This chain connects TRBV19 to TRBJ2-2; D remains ambiguous. Per the germline V gene, CDR1 is LNHDA and CDR2 is SQIVND (reference sequence). The CDR3 covers 13 residues. With 11 bases removed from V and 0 bases from J, the gap between germline ends came to 10 bases. The CDR3 sequence is CAASLANTGELFF. The CDR3 bases are TGTGCCGCGAGCTTAGCGAACACCGGGGAGCTGTTTTTT.

The V gene is TRBV7-9, the J gene TRBJ2-7; 7 bases line up with TRBD1. V was pared by 1 base and J by 3 bases, with 6 bases of the junction left unmatched. This CDR3 spans 15 amino acids. Per germline, CDR1 SEHNR and CDR2 FQNEAQ (reference sequence). CDR3 in amino acids: CASSLGTTGLYEQYF. CDR3 nucleotide sequence: TGTGCCAGCAGCTTAGGTACGACAGGGCTCTACGAGCAGTACTTC.

The chain combines TRBV11-3 with TRBJ1-2; D is unresolved. V gave up 5 bases and J gave up 6 bases, with 13 bases separating them. The germline V gene has CDR1 SGHNT and CDR2 YENEEA. The CDR3 runs 13 residues. CDR3 in amino acids: CASSRLSMDGYTF. CDR3 coding DNA: TGTGCCAGCAGCCGGTTGAGCATGGATGGCTACACCTTC.

This chain uses TRBV19 with TRBJ2-1; a possible D gene is TRBD2 (6 bases). This CDR3 spans 16 amino acids. The V end was cut by 1 base, the J end by 0 bases, with 10 bases between. Germline V lookup: CDR1 LNHDA, CDR2 SQIVND (reference sequence). In DNA, the CDR3 is TGTGCCAGTAGTATAGGCGGGACTTTCTCCTACAATGAGCAGTTCTTC. Translation: CASSIGGTFSYNEQFF. Full variable domain (rest looked up from reference TRBV19 and TRBJ2-1): DGGITQSPKYLFRKEGQNVTLSCEQNLNHDAMYWYRQDPGQGLRLIYYSQIVNDFQKGDIAEGYSVSREKKESFPLTVTSAQKNPTAFYLCASSIGGTFSYNEQFFGPGTRLTVL.

This sequence joins TRBV27 and TRBJ1-2; possible D gene TRBD1, 5 bases. The V end lost 3 bases, the J end lost 4 bases, and 15 bases lay between the germline ends. This CDR3 spans 15 amino acids. CDR1 is MNHEY, CDR2 SMNVEV, per germline (reference sequence). CDR3 nucleotides: TGTGCCAGCAGTTTTCAGGGTAATTCTCCCTATGGCTACACCTTC. It encodes CASSFQGNSPYGYTF.

The J gene is TRBJ1-4, the V gene TRBV7-2; D not resolved. This CDR3 contains 16 residues. Germline CDR1 SGHTA, CDR2 FQGNSA. Trimming cost V 5 bases and J 3 bases, with 16 bases left between them. The CDR3 bases are TGTGCCAGCAGCCCTCTCTCCCCGCGGGCTAATGAAAAACTGTTTTTT. It encodes CASSPLSPRANEKLFF.

CDR3 protein: CASSPRQVSSYNEQFF. As DNA, the CDR3 is TGCGCCAGCAGCCCGCGACAGGTAAGCTCCTACAATGAGCAGTTCTTC. V is TRBV5-1 and J is TRBJ2-1; D is perhaps TRBD1 (6 bases). In germline, CDR1 is SGHRS, CDR2 YFSETQ. V was clipped by 4 bases and J by 0 bases, with 14 bases between them. This CDR3 has 16 residues.

The chain links TRBV3-1 (or the pseudogene TRBV3-2) to TRBJ2-7, with D possibly matching TRBD2 (7 bases). V lost 2 bases to trimming and J lost 4 bases, with 15 bases between them. The CDR3 is made up of 15 amino acids. The V gene's germline CDR1 is LGHDT and CDR2 YNNKEL (reference sequence). The CDR3 spells CASSQSGGRGYEQYF. DNA for the CDR3: TGTGCCAGCAGCCAATCCGGGGGGCGCGGATACGAGCAGTACTTC.